The clone carrying this TCR beta chain is judged medium-sized. One end of the junction varies from germline; a read error may be responsible. The germline gives CDR1 SSHAT, CDR2 FNYEAQ (reference sequence). The CDR3 loop spans 13 amino acids. This entry comes from a study of OX40 agonist ivuxolimab in advanced cancers. Study at large: Patients undergoing dose escalation presented with hepatocellular carcinoma, melanoma, renal cell or head and neck cancer.

TCRdb's copy holds only in-frame clones and misses some; the assay was immunoSEQ multiplex PCR. The sample gives more than 45,000 clones, over 65% of which show up once; more than 1.2% is in the top ten. The receptor's source is an adult with an advanced solid tumor such as melanoma, head and neck, liver or kidney cancer. This specimen consisted of CD4+ or CD8+ T cells sorted from blood, obtained in a trial of the OX40 agonist ivuxolimab. This chain links TRBV7-7 with TRBJ2-7; the match to TRBD1 covers 9 bases. For the CDR3, the DNA is TGTGCTAGCAGCCCCGGGACAGGGTCCGAGCAGTACTTC. Translating gives CASSPGTGSEQYF.